This T cell receptor (beta chain) was sequenced for a study of regulatory T cells in long-lasting Graves disease. Library construction for TCR beta used iRepertoire HTBI primers and Arm-PCR of CDR3 regions. Each CDR3 protein gets one entry after TCRdb re-called the multiplex PCR reads with MiXCR. The sample yields 300,000 to 400,000 distinct CDR3 sequences, around 15% seen once. The time point here: newly diagnosed GD, antithyroid drugs for less than 3 months. Making the TCR library involved RNA that had been extracted from PBMCs. Trimming at V came to 4 bases and at J to 0 bases, leaving 7 bases not matched to a gene. CDR3 length: 19 residues. Germline CDR1 reads SGHTA; CDR2 reads FQGNSA. Only a few counts were recorded for this clonotype.

This TCR was recovered from a female donor with Graves disease. This chain joins TRBV7-2 and TRBJ2-6, with 12 bases matching TRBD2. Material: peripheral blood mononuclear cells (PBMCs), obtained at new diagnosis, from a patient treated with antithyroid drugs. The CDR3 protein is CASSSPSGRGNSGANVLTF. The CDR3 nucleotides read TGTGCCAGCAGCTCACCTAGCGGGAGGGGGAACTCTGGGGCCAACGTCCTGACTTTC.